Included here is one TCR beta chain sequence, with context. Its antigen is undetermined. This sample's time point: late sampling 161 to 241 days after vaccination in a few convalescent patients. TCRdb re-analysed the PCR reads in MiXCR, keeping a single row per CDR3 protein. In the table there are 30,000 or so distinct CDR3 sequences, about 47% of which are singletons. This entry belongs to a study of vaccination and CD4 T cells after COVID-19. Overall study: Each participant underwent a two-dose regimen of either the BNT162b2 or the mRNA-1273 vaccine. For post-vaccine samples, collection took place a median roughly 72 days after dose two, ranging from 14 to 241.

Whole-study results and caveats: 304 of 307 vaccine-specific clones from convalescent patients were spike mono-reactive.

The starting material was CD4+ T cells from blood, obtained about 7 months after SARS-CoV-2 vaccination. The clonotype originates from a human donor who had recovered from COVID-19.

The CDR3 DNA reads TGTGCCAGCAGCTTAGCCGGCGGACTAGCGGGAAGGGATACGCAGTATTTT. Its protein product is CASSLAGGLAGRDTQYF. The rearrangement joins TRBV7-9 to TRBJ2-3; 12 nucleotides match TRBD2. The junction had 7 bases not matched to a gene; V was cut back by 0 bases and J by 6 bases. This CDR3 is built from 17 residues. Germline V CDR1 and CDR2: SEHNR, FQNEAQ (reference sequence).